This entry features one TCR beta chain sequence. The antigen it recognizes is unknown. No quality values exist for individual bases; no much larger clone is one base distant. The CDR3 spans 16 residues, from the cysteine through the phenylalanine. The kept DNA is CDR3 alone, 48 bases in frame from the first base. CDR1 is given as SGHTA and CDR2 as FQGNSA, both from the germline V gene. V drops 2 bases and J drops 4 bases, leaving 14 bases in between. What this sample's time point label stands for: before anti-PD-1 therapy. For bulk TCRbeta sequencing, genomic DNA was extracted from tumor biopsies or peripheral blood, and input amounts ranged from 616 ng to 6,004 ng. Histologically proven advanced or metastatic basal or squamous cell carcinoma was present in all patients, all of whom were poor candidates for surgical resection. Of the 11 patients in the basal cell carcinoma cohort, about 8 underwent bulk tumor TCR sequencing.

This entry comes from a study of T cells in tumors after PD-1 blockade (dated 2019 in TCRdb). For the study in its entirety: Patients with prior checkpoint blockade, systemic immunosuppressant use, or recent radiotherapy or other anti-cancer therapy within 4 weeks were excluded. Patients received pembrolizumab 200 mg every 3 weeks or cemiplimab 350 mg every 2 weeks. Ongoing daily vismodegib 150 mg was also given to a subset of patients during anti-PD-1 treatment. An average of 113,528 TCR templates (range 24,679-257,772) and about 38,000 unique clonotypes was obtained for peripheral blood samples. The study performed paired single-cell RNA and TCR sequencing on site-matched tumors from BCC or SCC patients before and after anti-PD-1 therapy. To compare blood and tumor clonotypes, bulk TCR sequencing was performed on about 11 peripheral blood samples from a handful of patients. Clinical response was assessed using RECIST version 1.1.

Study-wide findings and limitations: Where the novel T cell clones came from was not identified, and possible sources could include lymphoid organs or rare unexpanded clones inside the tumor or in the tumor periphery. Roughly 40% of TCR clonotypes from the tumor were detected in blood, and certain novel exhausted tumor clones were present in blood collected before treatment, which suggests recruitment from the periphery.

The immunoSEQ platform was used to carry out deep TCRbeta sequencing. The published analysis was carried out like this. Only productive rearrangements were exported from the immunoSEQ Analyzer for downstream analysis. Bulk TCRbeta clonotypes were assigned T cell phenotypes by matching to single-cell RNA+TCR-seq clones sharing the same TCRbeta sequence. Clone enrichment in tumor was calculated as tumor frequency divided by PBMC frequency from bulk TCR sequencing. GLIPH was used to group TCRs into specificity groups, clusters of distinct TCRs likely recognizing common antigens via shared CDR3 motifs. The immuneACCESS repertoire file appears here via TCRdb, limited to in-frame rearrangements. These files lack a portion of the clones; in checked studies, under half of the deficit traces to unresolved V genes, and the cause of the others is not known. V, J and clone size derive from that table, while D and trimming were established from the DNA sequence. For this sample there are approximately 46,000 clones; just under 80% appear just once. The ten biggest clones cover around 17% of the sample.

The receptor's source is a human donor with basal cell carcinoma. This chain is built from TRBV7-2 and TRBJ1-4; the D gene is unclear. This specimen was PBMCs, taken before anti-PD-1 treatment. The base sequence is TGTGCCAGCAGCTTAACATTGGCACAGAGTAATGAAAAACTGTTTTTT. Translation gives CASSLTLAQSNEKLFF.